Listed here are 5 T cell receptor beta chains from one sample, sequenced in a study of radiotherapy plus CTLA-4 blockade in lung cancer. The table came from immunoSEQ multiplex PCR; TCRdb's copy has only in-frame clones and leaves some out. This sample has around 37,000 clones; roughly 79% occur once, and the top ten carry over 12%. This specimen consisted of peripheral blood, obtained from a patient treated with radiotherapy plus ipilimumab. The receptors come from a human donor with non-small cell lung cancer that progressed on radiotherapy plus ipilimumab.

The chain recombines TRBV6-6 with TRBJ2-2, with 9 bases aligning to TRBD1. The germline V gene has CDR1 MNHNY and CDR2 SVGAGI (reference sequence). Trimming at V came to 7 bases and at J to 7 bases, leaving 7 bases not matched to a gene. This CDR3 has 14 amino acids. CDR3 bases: TGTGCCAGCATTCTACAGGGGGCGAACGGGGAGCTGTTTTTT. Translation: CASILQGANGELFF.

Here the CDR3 reads CASSVDYGSSYNEQFF. CDR3 sequence (DNA): TGTGCCAGCAGCGTAGACTACGGGAGCTCCTACAATGAGCAGTTCTTC. The chain recombines TRBV9 with TRBJ2-1; a weak D match, TRBD2 (6 bases). This CDR3 region has 16 residues. Germline V gene data show CDR1 as SGDLS and CDR2 as YYNGEE. Trimming cost V 0 bases and J 0 bases, with 10 bases left between them.

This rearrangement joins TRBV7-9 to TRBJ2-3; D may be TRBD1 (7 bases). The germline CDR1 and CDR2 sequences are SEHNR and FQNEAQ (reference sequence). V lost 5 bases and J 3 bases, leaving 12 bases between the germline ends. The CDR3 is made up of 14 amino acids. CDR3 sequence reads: CASSPRGRTDTQYF. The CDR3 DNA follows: TGTGCCAGCAGCCCCAGGGGGAGGACAGATACGCAGTATTTT.

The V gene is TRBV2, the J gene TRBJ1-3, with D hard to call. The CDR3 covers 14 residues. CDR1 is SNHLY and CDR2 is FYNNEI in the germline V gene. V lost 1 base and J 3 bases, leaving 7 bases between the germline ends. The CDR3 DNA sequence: TGTGCCAGCAGTGAAGGGGCGTATGGAAACACCATATATTTT. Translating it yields CASSEGAYGNTIYF.

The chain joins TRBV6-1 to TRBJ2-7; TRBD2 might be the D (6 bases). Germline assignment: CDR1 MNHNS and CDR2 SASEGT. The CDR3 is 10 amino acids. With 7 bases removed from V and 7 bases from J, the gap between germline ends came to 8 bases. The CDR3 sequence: CASTSGEQYF. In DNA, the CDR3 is TGTGCCAGCACCAGCGGGGAGCAGTACTTC.